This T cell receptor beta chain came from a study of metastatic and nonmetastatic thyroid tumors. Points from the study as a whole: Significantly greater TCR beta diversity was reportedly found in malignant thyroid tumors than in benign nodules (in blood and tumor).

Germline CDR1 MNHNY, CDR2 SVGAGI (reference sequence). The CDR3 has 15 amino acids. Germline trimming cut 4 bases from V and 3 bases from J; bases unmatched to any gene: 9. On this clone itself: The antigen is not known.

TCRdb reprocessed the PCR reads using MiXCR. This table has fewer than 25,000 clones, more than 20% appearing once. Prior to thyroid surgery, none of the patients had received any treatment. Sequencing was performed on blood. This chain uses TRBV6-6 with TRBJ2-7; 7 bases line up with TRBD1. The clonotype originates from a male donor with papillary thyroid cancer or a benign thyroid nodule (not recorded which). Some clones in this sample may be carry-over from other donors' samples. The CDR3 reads CASSSPDRDFYEQYF. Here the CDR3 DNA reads TGTGCCAGCAGTTCTCCCGACAGGGATTTCTACGAGCAGTACTTC.